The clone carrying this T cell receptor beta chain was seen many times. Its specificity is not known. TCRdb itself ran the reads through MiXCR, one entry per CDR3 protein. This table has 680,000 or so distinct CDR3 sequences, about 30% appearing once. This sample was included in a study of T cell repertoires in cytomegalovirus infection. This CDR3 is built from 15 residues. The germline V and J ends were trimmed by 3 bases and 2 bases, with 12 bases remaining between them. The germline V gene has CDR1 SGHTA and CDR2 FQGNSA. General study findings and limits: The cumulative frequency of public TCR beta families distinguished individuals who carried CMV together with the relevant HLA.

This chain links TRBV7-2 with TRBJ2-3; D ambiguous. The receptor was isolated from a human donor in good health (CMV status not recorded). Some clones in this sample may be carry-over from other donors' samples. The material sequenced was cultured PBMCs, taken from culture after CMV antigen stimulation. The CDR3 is CASSFPHGYTDTQYF. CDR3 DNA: TGTGCCAGCAGCTTCCCGCACGGGTACACAGATACGCAGTATTTT.